Presented here are 19 T cell receptor beta chains from one specimen sequenced in a study of molecular identifiers for immune sequencing clone quantification. Each CDR3 protein gets one entry after TCRdb re-called the PCR reads with MiXCR. This table holds hundreds of thousands of distinct CDR3 sequences, 25% found once. The sample comprised naive CD8+ T cells from blood, with Jurkat cell RNA spiked in. Subset of the sample: FACS-sorted CD8+CD4-CCR7+CD45RA+ naive T cells. These receptors came from a human donor in good health. Some libraries in this study had Jurkat cell RNA spiked in.

The J gene is TRBJ2-1, the V gene TRBV4-3, with TRBD2 matching over 7 bases. Trimming removed 2 bases from V and 2 bases from J; junction bases left unmatched: 0. CDR3 size: 14 residues. Germline V lookup: CDR1 LGHNA, CDR2 YSLEER. The CDR3 reads CASSQRGAYNEQFF. Here the CDR3 DNA reads TGCGCCAGCAGCCAACGGGGGGCCTACAATGAGCAGTTCTTC.

This clonotype appeared a few times. The rearrangement links TRBV2 to TRBJ1-6, with D possibly matching TRBD1 (5 bases). Germline lookup yields CDR1 SNHLY and CDR2 FYNNEI. The CDR3 consists of 17 residues. Trimming cost V 6 bases and J 0 bases, with 15 bases left between them. The CDR3 sequence is CASRDLTESSYNSPLHF. CDR3 DNA: TGTGCCAGCAGGGACCTGACAGAAAGCTCCTATAATTCACCCCTCCACTTT.

This clonotype has more than one count but fewer than ten. The rearrangement uses TRBV20-1 and TRBJ1-6; D is unresolved. The V end was cut by 0 bases, the J end by 5 bases, with 8 bases between. Germline-derived CDR1 and CDR2 are DFQATT and SNEGSKA (reference sequence). The CDR3 has 14 amino acids. The DNA of the CDR3 is TGCAGTGCTAGAGAAGCCCGGAATAATTCACCCCTCCACTTT. It translates to CSAREARNNSPLHF.

J is TRBJ2-1 and V is TRBV4-3; 8 bases map to TRBD1. Germline values: CDR1 LGHNA, CDR2 YSLEER. V lost 0 bases, J lost 1 base, and 8 bases stayed unmatched. The CDR3 is 18 amino acids. The CDR3 sequence is CASSQDLQGGTSYNEQFF. In DNA, the CDR3 is TGCGCCAGCAGCCAAGATCTACAGGGGGGAACGTCCTACAATGAGCAGTTCTTC.

This clonotype was counted many times. At one end, the junction sequence differs from germline, possibly due to a read error. The chain joins TRBV25-1 to TRBJ2-7; perhaps TRBD1 as D (5 bases). Germline assignment: CDR1 MGHDK and CDR2 SYGVNS. There are 11 residues in the CDR3. CDR3 residues: CASRDSYEQYF. The CDR3, as DNA: TGCGCCAGCAGAGACAGCTACGAGCAGTACTTC.

The rearrangement uses TRBV7-9 and TRBJ2-3; 10 nucleotides agree with TRBD1. The germline V gene encodes CDR1 SEHNR and CDR2 FQNEAQ (reference sequence). CDR3 size: 14 residues. V lost 9 bases to trimming and J lost 2 bases; unmatched junction nucleotides: 5. CDR3 region: CARMTGGNTDTQYF. The CDR3 nucleotides read TGTGCCAGAATGACAGGGGGCAACACAGATACGCAGTATTTT.

J is TRBJ2-5 and V is TRBV4-2, with 7 positions matching TRBD2. CDR3 size: 19 residues. Germline V gene lookup returns CDR1 LGHNA and CDR2 YNFKEQ. The junction had 27 bases not matched to a gene; V was cut back by 11 bases and J by 3 bases. The CDR3 DNA is TGTGCCCGCCGCCAAGAGAGTGAAGGCGGGAGCATCCGGGAAGAGACCCAGTACTTC. Amino acids: CARRQESEGGSIREETQYF.

The rearrangement uses TRBV27 and TRBJ2-7, with 9 bases fitting TRBD2. J lost 3 bases, V lost 0 bases, and 12 bases had no gene match. The CDR3 contains 18 residues. Germline-derived CDR1 and CDR2 are MNHEY and SMNVEV (reference sequence). CDR3 sequence reads: CASSLSLAGGPRYYEQYF. CDR3 sequence (DNA): TGTGCCAGCAGTTTATCGCTCGCGGGAGGGCCGAGGTACTACGAGCAGTACTTC.

A remark on this clonotype: One base away lies a much larger clone, so this may be a sequencing read error. The CDR3 does not end in the conserved phenylalanine or tryptophan, so this is likely a read error. The V call is TRBV10-3, the J call TRBJ2-7; D is perhaps TRBD2 (5 bases). The germline CDR1 and CDR2 sequences are ENHRY and SYGVKD. V was pared by 3 bases and J by 2 bases, with 11 bases between. The CDR3 has 14 residues. The CDR3: CAISEGGSAYEQYS. The CDR3 coding sequence is TGTGCCATCAGTGAAGGCGGGTCTGCCTACGAGCAGTACTCC.

The J gene is TRBJ1-2, the V gene TRBV13; a possible D gene is TRBD1 (6 bases). Trimming stripped 1 base from V and 0 bases from J, with 12 bases between. The CDR3 is 16 amino acids. CDR1 and CDR2 from the germline V gene are PRHDT and FYEKMQ (reference sequence). CDR3: CASSLVLDRSNYGYTF. DNA of the CDR3: TGTGCCAGCAGCTTAGTCCTGGACAGATCTAACTATGGCTACACCTTC.

Ten or more counts support this clonotype. The chain links TRBV28 to TRBJ2-3; D perhaps matches TRBD2 (6 bases). V gave up 2 bases and J gave up 3 bases, with 9 bases separating them. Germline V lookup: CDR1 MDHEN, CDR2 SYDVKM. This CDR3 comprises 14 residues. The CDR3: CASSLGGETDTQYF. CDR3 coding DNA: TGTGCCAGCAGTTTAGGAGGGGAGACAGATACGCAGTATTTT.

This clonotype was recorded a few times. The rearrangement joins TRBV18 to TRBJ2-1, with D maybe TRBD1 (6 bases). Germline-derived CDR1 and CDR2 are KGHSH and LQKENI. V was trimmed by 5 bases and J by 1 base, leaving 9 bases between them. The CDR3 contains 14 residues. The CDR3 DNA follows: TGTGCCAGCTCAATGCAGGGGTCCTACAATGAGCAGTTCTTC. Translating it yields CASSMQGSYNEQFF.

V and J are TRBV11-2 and TRBJ1-5; D call uncertain. The germline CDR1 and CDR2 sequences are SGHAT and FQNNGV. The V end was cut by 0 bases, the J end by 2 bases, with 8 bases between. The CDR3 has 15 residues. Written as DNA, the CDR3 is TGTGCCAGCAGCTTAGAGCCAAGAGGCAATCAGCCCCAGCATTTT. This sequence encodes CASSLEPRGNQPQHF.

In its sample, this clonotype was seen many times. DNA of the CDR3: TGTGCCAGCAGTGAAGGGAGGGGTCATTTAGCAGATACGCAGTATTTT. Its translation is CASSEGRGHLADTQYF. V and J are TRBV6-1 and TRBJ2-3, with D perhaps matching TRBD2 (6 bases). CDR3 length: 16 residues. Trimming removed 1 base at V and 4 bases at J, with 15 bases between. Germline V gene sequence: CDR1 MNHNS, CDR2 SASEGT.

This clonotype has a count of ten or more. V gene TRBV6-2 or TRBV6-3 combines with J gene TRBJ2-7; 10 bases match TRBD2. V was pared by 6 bases and J by 2 bases, with 7 bases of the junction left unmatched. CDR1 MNHEY and CDR2 SVGEGT come from the germline V gene. The CDR3 has 15 amino acids. In nucleotides, the CDR3 is TGTGCCAGCAGAAGGTCTAGCGGGGGAGCCTACGAGCAGTACTTC. The encoded protein is CASRRSSGGAYEQYF.

There are a few counts of this clonotype. The gene calls are TRBV7-9 and TRBJ2-7; TRBD2 agrees at 7 bases. The germline V gene has CDR1 SEHNR and CDR2 FQNEAQ (reference sequence). The CDR3 consists of 13 residues. Losses at the gene ends were 8 bases for V and 5 bases for J; bases not matched to a gene: 9. CDR3 loop: CASLGRGSNEQYF. Written as DNA, the CDR3 is TGTGCCAGCCTGGGGCGGGGGTCAAACGAGCAGTACTTC.

The V call is TRBV20-1, the J call TRBJ2-6; D is unclear. V was pared by 3 bases and J by 0 bases, with 6 bases between. CDR3 length equals 14 residues. Germline V gives CDR1 DFQATT, CDR2 SNEGSKA (reference sequence). In DNA form, the CDR3 reads TGCAGTGCTAGGGATCTCTCTGGGGCCAACGTCCTGACTTTC. This gives the protein CSARDLSGANVLTF.

Many counts were recorded for this clonotype. The chain carries TRBV19 and TRBJ2-7; tentatively, D is TRBD2 (6 bases). The CDR3 loop spans 13 amino acids. CDR1 and CDR2 (germline): LNHDA, SQIVND (reference sequence). V was cut by 10 bases and J by 3 bases, with 16 bases left in between. The CDR3 is CATAPGLLYEQYF. The DNA for the CDR3 is TGTGCCACCGCTCCGGGACTCCTCTACGAGCAGTACTTC.

The chain employs TRBV6-1 and TRBJ1-1; the match to TRBD1 covers 8 bases. This CDR3 comprises 16 residues. Trimming removed 4 bases from V and 4 bases from J; junction bases left unmatched: 11. CDR1 is MNHNS, CDR2 SASEGT, per germline. In nucleotides, the CDR3 is TGTGCCAGCAGTGTTGACAGGGGTCGGAGTGGCACTGAAGCTTTCTTT. This encodes CASSVDRGRSGTEAFF.